The 7 T cell receptor beta chains reported below all come from one sample, sequenced in a study of T-cell reconstitution after alpha-beta-depleted transplantation in children. Library preparation (for TCRbeta) was performed with unique molecular identifiers. TCRdb re-derived calls from the PCR reads in MiXCR, one entry per CDR3 protein. The data hold 400,000 to 500,000 distinct CDR3 sequences, with about a tenth observed a single time. The sample in question was PBMCs from the stem cell graft donor, obtained from the stem cell graft. The receptors derive from a human donor who donated a stem cell graft to a child with acute myeloid leukemia.

The table lists this clonotype with many counts. This rearrangement joins TRBV12-3 or TRBV12-4 to TRBJ2-1, with a possible D match to TRBD1 (7 bases). V lost 6 bases to trimming and J lost 8 bases, with 11 bases between them. CDR3 length equals 12 residues. Here the CDR3 DNA reads TGTGCCAGCAGCCTCAGGGGGGATGAGCAGTTCTTC. It specifies CASSLRGDEQFF.

This clonotype was observed at least ten times. This chain links TRBV7-3 with TRBJ2-2; 7 bases agree with TRBD1. CDR3 length equals 14 residues. In germline, CDR1 is SGHTA, CDR2 FQGTGA. V gave up 2 bases and J gave up 7 bases; unmatched junction bases: 4. The CDR3 DNA reads as TGTGCCAGCAGCTTATGGCAGGGGGACGGGGAGCTGTTTTTT. Translated: CASSLWQGDGELFF.

This clonotype was recorded many times. The rearrangement joins TRBV4-3 to TRBJ1-2; the D is unclear. The CDR3 loop spans 13 amino acids. Germline assignment: CDR1 LGHNA and CDR2 YSLEER. The V and J ends lost 1 base and 5 bases respectively, with 8 bases between them. The CDR3: CASSQASRYGYTF. As DNA, the CDR3 is TGCGCCAGCAGCCAAGCGAGTAGATATGGCTACACCTTC.

This chain joins TRBV3-1 and TRBJ2-7, with 9 bases identical to TRBD1. Per germline, CDR1 LGHDT and CDR2 YNNKEL (reference sequence). The CDR3 sequence is 14 residues long. The ends lost 6 bases at V and 6 bases at J; junction bases unmatched: 9. The CDR3: CASSLGQGSAEQYF. The CDR3 nucleotides read TGTGCCAGCAGTTTAGGACAGGGGTCTGCCGAGCAGTACTTC.

In this sample, this clonotype turned up a few times. This chain uses TRBV6-5 with TRBJ2-4; D might be TRBD2 (6 bases). The CDR3 is made up of 17 amino acids. Germline V CDR1 and CDR2: MNHEY, SVGAGI. Trimming took 0 bases from V and 3 from J, leaving 15 bases between them. CDR3 nucleotides: TGTGCCAGCAGTTACTCGGGGGGATTAGGAGTCAAAAACATTCAGTACTTC. Protein sequence: CASSYSGGLGVKNIQYF.

This clonotype was counted ten times or more. This chain joins TRBV11-2 and TRBJ2-5, with D possibly being TRBD1 (6 bases). V shed 4 bases and J shed 2 bases, with 17 bases lying between them. CDR1 and CDR2 (germline): SGHAT, FQNNGV. The CDR3 loop spans 16 amino acids. This CDR3 reads CASSSEAGVIQETQYF. CDR3 DNA sequence: TGTGCCAGCAGCTCAGAGGCAGGGGTCATTCAAGAGACCCAGTACTTC.

CDR3 DNA sequence: TGTGCCAGCAGCGTCTCGGGGGGGCGAGAAAAACTGTTTTTT. Translation: CASSVSGGREKLFF. V gene TRBV9 combines with J gene TRBJ1-4, with TRBD1 as a possible D gene (6 bases). Germline V CDR1 and CDR2: SGDLS, YYNGEE. The V end lost 2 bases, the J end lost 8 bases, and 13 bases lay between the germline ends. CDR3 length: 14 residues. Looking up the rest from reference TRBV9 and TRBJ1-4 gives the full variable domain: DSGVTQTPKHLITATGQRVTLRCSPRSGDLSVYWYQQSLDQGLQFLIQYYNGEERAKGNILERFSAQQFPDLHSELNLSSLELGDSALYFCASSVSGGREKLFFGSGTQLSVL.